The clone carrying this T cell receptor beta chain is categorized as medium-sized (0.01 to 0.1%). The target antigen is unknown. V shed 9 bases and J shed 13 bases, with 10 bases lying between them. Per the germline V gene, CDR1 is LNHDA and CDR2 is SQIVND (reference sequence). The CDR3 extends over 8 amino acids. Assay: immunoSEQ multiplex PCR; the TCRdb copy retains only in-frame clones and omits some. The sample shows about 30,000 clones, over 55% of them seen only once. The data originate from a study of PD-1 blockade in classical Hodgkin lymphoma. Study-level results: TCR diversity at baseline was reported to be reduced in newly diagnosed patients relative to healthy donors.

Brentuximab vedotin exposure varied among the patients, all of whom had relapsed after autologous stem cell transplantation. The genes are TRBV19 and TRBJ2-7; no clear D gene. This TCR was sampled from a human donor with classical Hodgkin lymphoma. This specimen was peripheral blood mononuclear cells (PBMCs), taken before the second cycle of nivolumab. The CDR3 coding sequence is TGTGCCAGAACCTGCCCCTACTTC. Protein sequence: CARTCPYF.